A single sample is the source of the 27 T cell receptor beta chains below, sequenced in a study of T cells in Graves' hyperthyroidism and ophthalmopathy. The investigators amplified TCR beta CDR3 regions from RNA transcripts. HTBI primers drove first-round RT-PCR of the TCR CDR3. TCRdb called the multiplex PCR reads again in MiXCR, with one record for every CDR3 protein. This repertoire shows roughly 300,000 distinct CDR3 sequences, around 23% found once; its top ten account for 50%. The sequencing input was blood. The receptors were sampled from a woman aged 45-65 years with Graves' hyperthyroidism.

This clonotype was seen more than once but under ten times. The chain uses TRBV7-8 and TRBJ2-2; 9 bases are a match to TRBD1. V dropped 5 bases and J dropped 4; count of bases not matched to a gene: 5. CDR1 is SGHVS, CDR2 FQNEAQ, per germline. CDR3 size: 15 residues. The CDR3 DNA reads TGTGCCAGCAGCCCGGGACAGGGATTCACCGGGGAGCTGTTTTTT. Encoded protein: CASSPGQGFTGELFF.

The V gene is TRBV29-1, the J gene TRBJ2-5; TRBD2 matches at 9 bases. The CDR3 is 14 amino acids. V shed 3 bases, J shed 7 bases, and the junction held 9 bases outside the gene matches. Germline CDR1 SQVTM, CDR2 ANQGSEA. CDR3 protein: CSVDASGVYGTQYF. CDR3 nucleotide sequence: TGCAGCGTTGATGCTAGCGGGGTGTACGGGACCCAGTACTTC.

This clonotype was detected only a few times. The V gene is TRBV27, the J gene TRBJ2-2; D is perhaps TRBD1 (6 bases). Germline-derived CDR1 and CDR2 are MNHEY and SMNVEV (reference sequence). CDR3 length equals 13 residues. Trimming took off 6 bases at V and 7 bases at J, with 12 bases between the two ends. CDR3 amino acids: CASSLKQGGELFF. CDR3 bases: TGTGCCAGCAGCCTTAAACAGGGCGGGGAGCTGTTTTTT.

This clonotype was counted ten times or more. This chain joins TRBV7-2 and TRBJ1-4, with D possibly TRBD1 on 6 matching bases. This CDR3 spans 14 amino acids. The V and J ends lost 3 bases and 3 bases respectively, with 8 bases between them. Germline-derived CDR1 and CDR2 are SGHTA and FQGNSA. The CDR3 sequence: CASSLDRPNEKLFF. CDR3 DNA: TGTGCCAGCAGCTTGGACAGACCTAATGAAAAACTGTTTTTT. Complete variable domain (other parts from reference TRBV7-2 and TRBJ1-4): GAGVSQSPSNKVTEKGKDVELRCDPISGHTALYWYRQSLGQGLEFLIYFQGNSAPDKSGLPSDRFSAERTGGSVSTLTIQRTQQEDSAVYLCASSLDRPNEKLFFGSGTQLSVL.

Many counts were recorded for this clonotype. The chain combines TRBV6-1 with TRBJ1-1; tentative D call: TRBD1 (6 bases). This CDR3 region has 13 residues. CDR1 and CDR2 from the germline V gene are MNHNS and SASEGT. V was pared by 8 bases and J by 1 base, with 11 bases between. This CDR3 reads CASSPGQNTEAFF. The CDR3 DNA follows: TGTGCCAGCTCACCGGGACAGAACACTGAAGCTTTCTTT.

The rearrangement links TRBV24-1 to TRBJ2-5; 11 nucleotides line up with TRBD1. From germline, CDR1 is KGHDR and CDR2 SFDVKD. V dropped 9 bases and J dropped 2; count of bases not matched to a gene: 1. The CDR3 consists of 13 residues. This CDR3 is CATGTGGQETQYF. The CDR3 DNA reads TGTGCCACCGGGACAGGGGGTCAAGAGACCCAGTACTTC.

This clonotype was observed a single time. The limits of the CDR3 on the DNA are not certain, so only TCRdb's listed CDR3 is given. The V gene is TRBV12-3 or TRBV12-4, the J gene TRBJ1-6. 14 amino acids form the CDR3, both terminal residues included. CDR3 region: CASSFGEGGSPLHF.

The chain combines TRBV4-1 with TRBJ2-5, with 11 bases that match TRBD2. Looked up from germline, CDR1 is MGHRA and CDR2 is YSYEKL. V shed 1 base and J 4 bases; nucleotides not matched to a gene: 5. The CDR3 sequence is 16 residues long. Here the CDR3 reads CASSQVAGGIRETQYF. The CDR3 coding sequence is TGCGCCAGCAGCCAAGTAGCGGGGGGGATTCGAGAGACCCAGTACTTC.

A note on this clonotype: One end of the junction fails to match germline, which may point to a read error. The chain joins TRBV5-6 to TRBJ1-2; D uncertain. Germline CDR1 reads SGHDT; CDR2 reads YYEEEE. The CDR3 is 14 amino acids. CDR3 loop: CASRLVPLGSGYTF. CDR3 coding DNA: TGTGCCAGCAGATTGGTACCCTTGGGTTCTGGCTACACCTTC.

In its sample, this clonotype was seen a few times. The chain recombines TRBV3-1 with TRBJ1-1; D remains ambiguous. Deletions cut 1 base from V and 4 bases from J, with 10 bases between. Germline V CDR1 and CDR2: LGHDT, YNNKEL (reference sequence). The CDR3 sequence is 14 residues long. CDR3 nucleotide sequence: TGTGCCAGCAGCCAAGGGACCGCAGTCACTGAAGCTTTCTTT. Protein sequence: CASSQGTAVTEAFF.

The J gene is TRBJ2-3, the V gene TRBV3-1; D gene ambiguous. The V and J ends lost 1 base and 2 bases respectively, with 7 bases between them. Germline lookup yields CDR1 LGHDT and CDR2 YNNKEL (reference sequence). The CDR3 covers 14 residues. The chain's CDR3 is CASSQAGHTDTQYF. The CDR3 region has the DNA TGTGCCAGCAGCCAAGCGGGCCACACAGATACGCAGTATTTT.

This clonotype turned up a few times. V usage is TRBV7-2 and J usage is TRBJ2-7; D gene unclear. Between the trimmed V and J ends, which lost 5 bases and 0 bases, there was a span of 14 bases. The CDR3 length is 15 residues. Per germline, CDR1 SGHTA and CDR2 FQGNSA. The CDR3 bases are TGTGCCAGCAGCGAGGCCTTCAGCATCTCCTACGAGCAGTACTTC. Its protein product is CASSEAFSISYEQYF.

This clonotype was seen repeatedly, ten times or more. This chain uses TRBV2 with TRBJ2-5; 8 bases line up with TRBD2. V shed 6 bases, J shed 2 bases, and the junction held 8 bases outside the gene matches. The CDR3 covers 15 residues. Germline V gives CDR1 SNHLY, CDR2 FYNNEI. The CDR3 loop is CASRRGAASQETQYF. The CDR3 DNA reads TGTGCCAGCAGGCGGGGGGCAGCAAGTCAAGAGACCCAGTACTTC. Complete variable domain (other parts from reference TRBV2 and TRBJ2-5): EPEVTQTPSHQVTQMGQEVILRCVPISNHLYFYWYRQILGQKVEFLVSFYNNEISEKSEIFDDQFSVERPDGSNFTLKIRSTKLEDSAMYFCASRRGAASQETQYFGPGTRLLVL.

This clonotype was counted ten times or more. The chain couples TRBV9 to TRBJ2-1; TRBD2 matches 8 bases. With 0 bases clipped from V and 4 bases from J, the junction kept 6 bases outside the gene matches. Germline CDR1 and CDR2: SGDLS and YYNGEE. This CDR3 spans 16 amino acids. As DNA, the CDR3 is TGTGCCAGCAGCGTAGCGGCTACTAGCGGTTACAATGAGCAGTTCTTC. Translating it yields CASSVAATSGYNEQFF.

Ten or more counts support this clonotype. The rearrangement links TRBV24-1 to TRBJ2-1, with D hard to call. Per the germline V gene, CDR1 is KGHDR and CDR2 is SFDVKD. The CDR3 spans 16 residues. V was shortened by 4 bases and J by 1 base, with 13 bases between the two germline ends. The DNA for the CDR3 is TGTGCCACCAGTGAAGTATCTGCTCCTTCCTACAATGAGCAGTTCTTC. Amino acids: CATSEVSAPSYNEQFF.

The rearrangement links TRBV20-1 to TRBJ2-3; 13 bases line up with TRBD2. CDR3 length: 16 residues. Losses at the gene ends were 4 bases for V and 0 bases for J; bases not matched to a gene: 4. CDR1 is DFQATT, CDR2 SNEGSKA, per germline (reference sequence). CDR3 loop: CSATGTSGNSTDTQYF. As DNA, the CDR3 is TGCAGTGCTACCGGGACTAGCGGGAATAGCACAGATACGCAGTATTTT.

Ten or more counts support this clonotype. V gene TRBV6-2 or TRBV6-3 combines with J gene TRBJ1-2; D gene ambiguous. V lost 8 bases to trimming and J lost 7 bases, with 17 bases between them. The CDR3 is 13 amino acids. Germline lookup yields CDR1 MNHEY and CDR2 SVGEGT. The CDR3 sequence: CASAGPLARGYTF. The CDR3 nucleotides read TGTGCCAGCGCCGGGCCCCTAGCTCGTGGCTACACCTTC.

In its sample, this clonotype was seen a few times. V usage is TRBV4-1 and J usage is TRBJ2-3, with TRBD2 matching 8 bases. Per germline, CDR1 MGHRA and CDR2 YSYEKL. The length of the CDR3 is 14 residues. Germline trimming cut 6 bases from V and 1 base from J; bases unmatched to any gene: 3. This CDR3 reads CASRKAGGTDTQYF. The CDR3 region has the DNA TGCGCCAGCAGGAAAGCGGGAGGCACAGATACGCAGTATTTT.

This sequence joins TRBV28 and TRBJ2-3; 12 bases fit TRBD2. With 6 bases clipped from V and 6 bases from J, the junction kept 7 bases outside the gene matches. This CDR3 comprises 15 residues. CDR1 MDHEN and CDR2 SYDVKM come from the germline V gene. Here the CDR3 reads CASRSSGGASDTQYF. The DNA for the CDR3 is TGTGCCAGCAGGTCTAGCGGGGGGGCCTCGGATACGCAGTATTTT.

In this sample, this clonotype turned up many times. The rearrangement uses TRBV28 and TRBJ2-7; TRBD1 agrees at 7 bases. Germline CDR1 is MDHEN and CDR2 is SYDVKM. This CDR3 comprises 14 residues. The J segment lost 6 bases and the V segment lost 7 bases, leaving 12 bases of the junction unmatched. The CDR3 loop is CASKTGGRGSEQYF. Written as DNA, the CDR3 is TGTGCCAGCAAGACTGGGGGCAGGGGGTCCGAGCAGTACTTC.

There are many counts of this clonotype. CDR3 sequence: CASRLFSGVTDTQYF. CDR3 coding DNA: TGCGCCAGCAGGCTGTTTAGCGGGGTCACAGATACGCAGTATTTT. J is TRBJ2-3 and V is TRBV5-1; the match to TRBD2 covers 8 bases. Per the germline V gene, CDR1 is SGHRS and CDR2 is YFSETQ. The length of the CDR3 is 15 residues. V gave up 5 bases and J gave up 2 bases; unmatched junction bases: 7.

This clonotype appeared a few times. This sequence joins TRBV5-1 and TRBJ2-1, with 15 bases matching TRBD2. CDR1 is SGHRS and CDR2 is YFSETQ in the germline V gene. V was pared by 4 bases and J by 5 bases, with 4 bases of the junction left unmatched. This CDR3 comprises 16 residues. The CDR3 DNA is TGCGCCAGCAGCAGAGGACTAGCGGGAGGGGACAATGAGCAGTTCTTC. Protein product: CASSRGLAGGDNEQFF.

CDR3 residues: CSAAGTGSQPQHF. DNA for the CDR3: TGCAGTGCTGCCGGGACAGGGAGTCAGCCCCAGCATTTT. This chain joins TRBV20-1 and TRBJ1-5, with TRBD1 identical over 9 bases. Germline CDR1 DFQATT, CDR2 SNEGSKA (reference sequence). The J segment lost 6 bases and the V segment lost 5 bases, leaving 5 bases of the junction unmatched. CDR3 length: 13 amino acids.

This clonotype showed up many times. The chain employs TRBV5-1 and TRBJ1-1; TRBD1 might be the D (5 bases). The CDR3 is 15 residues long. Germline V gene data show CDR1 as SGHRS and CDR2 as YFSETQ. The V end was cut by 4 bases, the J end by 4 bases, with 17 bases between. Here the CDR3 DNA reads TGCGCCAGCAGCGCGGTGGACGCAGGGACCACTGAAGCTTTCTTT. This sequence encodes CASSAVDAGTTEAFF. The full variable domain, with the rest looked up from reference TRBV5-1 and TRBJ1-1, is KAGVTQTPRYLIKTRGQQVTLSCSPISGHRSVSWYQQTPGQGLQFLFEYFSETQRNKGNFPGRFSGRQFSNSRSEMNVSTLELGDSALYLCASSAVDAGTTEAFFGQGTRLTVV.

Note on this clonotype: With a much larger clone just one base away, this may be a read error. The chain uses TRBV7-9 and TRBJ2-5; D may be TRBD1 (5 bases). This CDR3 comprises 15 residues. CDR1 is SEHNR, CDR2 FQNEAQ, per germline (reference sequence). The CDR3 protein is CAGSLKGSGWETQYF. DNA of the CDR3: TGTGCCGGCAGCTTAAAAGGGTCAGGGTGGGAGACCCAGTACTTC.

The chain couples TRBV6-2 or TRBV6-3 to TRBJ1-1; D might be TRBD1 (6 bases). Trimming pared 11 bases from V and 3 bases from J, leaving 16 bases between. Per germline, CDR1 MNHEY and CDR2 SVGEGT. The length of the CDR3 is 13 residues. CDR3 residues: CASRRGADTEAFF. CDR3 in DNA: TGTGCCTCCCGCCGGGGGGCGGACACTGAAGCTTTCTTT.

Many counts were recorded for this clonotype. The genes are TRBV6-5 and TRBJ1-5; D remains ambiguous. V lost 3 bases to trimming and J lost 4 bases, with 7 bases between them. The CDR3 has 13 residues. Germline V gives CDR1 MNHEY, CDR2 SVGAGI. The DNA of the CDR3 is TGTGCCAGCAGTTATCAGGCAAATCAGCCCCAGCATTTT. Translated: CASSYQANQPQHF.